This T cell receptor (beta chain) was found in a study of Graves' ophthalmopathy and Graves' hyperthyroidism (dated by TCRdb to between 2017 and 2018). General notes on the study: Peripheral blood was collected at initial diagnosis, before any treatment. For independent validation, a separate cohort was made up of 18 to 20 hyperthyroidism patients plus 17 patients who later progressed from hyperthyroidism to ophthalmopathy. In more than five hyperthyroidism patients, T-cell repertoires of thyroid tissue and blood were compared. After sampling, hyperthyroidism patients received methimazole starting at 30 mg daily, and ophthalmopathy patients received high-dose intravenous methylprednisolone. To explore V-J signatures that distinguish ophthalmopathy from hyperthyroidism, a discovery set of more than 90 patients was enrolled, made up of 43 with ophthalmopathy and fewer than 60 with stable hyperthyroidism. The 80 to 100 discovery patients were randomly divided into training and test sets at a 7:3 ratio. The study used signatures of the TCR beta repertoire to tell Graves' ophthalmopathy apart from Graves' hyperthyroidism and to predict which patients would progress to ophthalmopathy. In total, under 150 blood samples were TCR-sequenced: 43 ophthalmopathy, some 72 hyperthyroidism and some 17 hyperthyroidism-to-ophthalmopathy patients. What the study reported, not specific to this receptor: No statistical method was used to predetermine the sample size, and group allocation was not hidden from the investigators. In validation, the model predicted ophthalmopathy progression with about 64% sensitivity and about 73% specificity; fewer than 15 predicted patients were CT-confirmed with GO in a median of approximately 6.5 months. Ophthalmopathy was separated from stable hyperthyroidism by the 13-signature model with about 89% sensitivity and 81% to 84% specificity in cross-validation and with 80%/75% in the test set. Most expanded thyroid clonotypes with frequency above 0.001 were also detected in blood, suggesting blood repertoires may reflect the thyroid immune response.

Hyperthyroidism was considered stable if no progression to ophthalmopathy occurred within 18 months of follow-up. The hyperthyroidism patients were 18 to 65 years old and newly diagnosed, with a disease duration of less than 2 months. Anyone with other autoimmune diseases, uncontrolled infections, pregnancy or lactation was excluded from the study. Clinical symptoms, serum thyroxine, TRAb, thyroid ultrasound and orbital computed tomography formed the basis of the diagnosis. Ficoll-Paque density gradient centrifugation was used to isolate PBMCs from about 10 ml of fresh peripheral blood. Trizol reagent was used to extract the total RNA, and its quality was then checked on an Agilent 2100 Bioanalyzer. The CDR3 goes from the cysteine to the phenylalanine over 16 residues. Only the CDR3 part of the read is kept: 48 bases, read in frame from the first base. The germline V gene supplies CDR1 SGHRS and CDR2 YFSETQ. Trimming removed 0 bases from V and 1 base from J, leaving 10 bases between the germline ends.

This clonotype showed up many times. The target of this receptor is not known. The sample holds no much larger clone one base away, and base qualities are not on file. TCR beta CDR3 regions were amplified from RNA transcripts for repertoire sequencing. The first round of RT-PCR was done with HTBI primers and the Qiagen OneStep RT-PCR kit, and was followed by a second round of multiplex PCR, then size selection and purification. Libraries were sequenced on an Illumina HiSeq2000 using paired-end 100 bp reads. As for the original processing: SOAPnuke was used to process the reads, removing any read that contained adapters or uncalled bases, had a mean Phred below 15, or lacked an exact match to the constant primer or identifier. COPE v1.2.5 was used to merge high-quality paired reads. Each unique nucleotide sequence was defined as a clonotype, and clonotypes were aligned to IMGT TRB V, D and J references with MiTCR v1.1. The analysis was limited to V-J combinations with a frequency above 0.0001, which together covered more than 99% of repertoires. A TCR clonal expansion and chaos score per V-J combination was defined as the ratio of F50 clonal expansion to chaos observed in the TCRdist matrix. Welch's t-statistics and random forest were used to reduce the features to approximately 13 V-J combinations, which were then used as input to a naive Bayes classifier. The Morisita-Horn index was used to measure how similar the thyroid and blood repertoires were. TCRdb reprocessed the public reads (quality trimming at Q25 with fastp, clone calling with MiXCR) and kept in-frame beta chains. For every CDR3 protein sequence, its rows merge into one entry that carries the most common genes and DNA. It is TCRdb's table, rather than the study itself, that gives the V and J calls and clone size. In this sample the table shows hundreds of thousands of distinct CDR3 sequences, roughly 21% of which occur a single time. Of the sample, around 3% falls within the top ten clones.

The sequencing sample was made of peripheral blood. The receptor was isolated from a woman aged 18-35 years with stable Graves' hyperthyroidism. Donor details come from another sample of the same person, matched by shared clones. The chain is made from TRBV5-1 and TRBJ2-2; 6 matching bases give a weak D call of TRBD1. The CDR3 corresponds to CASSLASDRNTGELFF. At the DNA level, the sequence is TGCGCCAGCAGCTTGGCCTCGGACAGGAACACCGGGGAGCTGTTTTTT.